Shown below are 28 T cell receptor beta chains from a single sample sequenced in a study. TCRdb analysed the 5' RACE reads with MiXCR anew, one entry per CDR3 protein. The sample carries over 45,000 distinct CDR3 sequences, roughly 25% recorded once. Treg sorting used a CD4+CD25+CD127-/low gate. Sequences were obtained from tumor-infiltrating Tregs sorted from the breast tumor. Receptor source: a female donor with breast cancer.

This clonotype showed up just a few times. In DNA form, the CDR3 reads TGTGCCAGCAGCTTAGCGGTGGGGGGGGAAGCTTTCTTT. Its protein product is CASSLAVGGEAFF. The chain employs TRBV7-2 and TRBJ1-1; the D gene is possibly TRBD1 (5 bases). The germline V and J ends were trimmed by 0 bases and 8 bases, with 10 bases remaining between them. This CDR3 has 13 residues. In germline, CDR1 is SGHTA, CDR2 FQGNSA.

This clonotype has only a few counts. The chain employs TRBV12-3 or TRBV12-4 and TRBJ2-4, with 11 bases identical to TRBD2. This CDR3 contains 13 residues. V was pared by 5 bases and J by 7 bases, with 1 base of the junction left unmatched. The CDR3 is CASSPSGGNIQYF. The CDR3 region has the DNA TGTGCCAGCAGTCCTAGCGGGGGGAACATTCAGTACTTC.

This clonotype was counted between two and nine times. This chain joins TRBV7-2 and TRBJ2-3, with no clear D. CDR1 is SGHTA and CDR2 is FQGNSA in the germline V gene. V lost 6 bases, J lost 4 bases, and 11 bases lay in between. CDR3 length: 13 amino acids. The CDR3 protein is CASRRPMADTQYF. For the CDR3, the DNA is TGTGCCAGCAGGCGTCCTATGGCAGATACGCAGTATTTT. The full variable domain, in which reference TRBV7-2 and TRBJ2-3 provide the parts outside the CDR3, is GAGVSQSPSNKVTEKGKDVELRCDPISGHTALYWYRQSLGQGLEFLIYFQGNSAPDKSGLPSDRFSAERTGGSVSTLTIQRTQQEDSAVYLCASRRPMADTQYFGPGTRLTVL.

On this clonotype: In this CDR3 the conserved last residue, phenylalanine or tryptophan, is missing, so a read error is likely. The J gene is TRBJ2-2, the V gene TRBV6-1; no firm D call. CDR3 length equals 14 residues. Trimming cost V 1 base and J 7 bases, with 10 bases left between them. CDR1 is MNHNS, CDR2 SASEGT, per germline. CDR3 coding DNA: TGTGCCAGCAGTGAAGGGTCAGGTGGCGGGGAGCTGTTTCTT. Protein product: CASSEGSGGGELFL.

The V gene is TRBV29-1, the J gene TRBJ1-1; D is ambiguous. Germline CDR1 is SQVTM and CDR2 is ANQGSEA. V lost 2 bases and J 2 bases, leaving 6 bases between the germline ends. This CDR3 is built from 12 residues. In DNA form, the CDR3 reads TGCAGCGTTGAATTCAGAAACACTGAAGCTTTCTTT. Protein: CSVEFRNTEAFF.

The table lists this clonotype with many counts. This rearrangement joins TRBV6-1 to TRBJ2-1, with 9 bases identical to TRBD2. Losses at the gene ends were 4 bases for V and 4 bases for J; bases not matched to a gene: 5. CDR1 is MNHNS and CDR2 is SASEGT in the germline V gene. CDR3 length equals 15 residues. The CDR3 DNA sequence: TGTGCCAGCAGTGTGAATAGCGGGGGATACAATGAGCAGTTCTTC. Protein sequence: CASSVNSGGYNEQFF.

The chain combines TRBV7-9 with TRBJ1-1, with D unresolved. Trimming took off 2 bases at V and 0 bases at J, with 10 bases between the two ends. Per the germline V gene, CDR1 is SEHNR and CDR2 is FQNEAQ (reference sequence). The CDR3 covers 15 residues. The DNA of the CDR3 is TGTGCCAGCAGCTTATACGGGAAATTGAACACTGAAGCTTTCTTT. Protein product: CASSLYGKLNTEAFF.

This clonotype was counted a few times. The chain is built from TRBV4-1 and TRBJ2-7; D is uncertain. V was shortened by 1 base and J by 2 bases, with 12 bases between the two germline ends. CDR1 and CDR2 from the germline V gene are MGHRA and YSYEKL. The CDR3 sequence is 15 residues long. The CDR3 nucleotides read TGCGCCAGCAGCCAAGTTTCCTCTCAAACCTACGAGCAGTACTTC. Translation: CASSQVSSQTYEQYF.

Remarks on this clonotype: A much larger clone lies a single base off, so this may be a read error. The chain links TRBV7-8 to TRBJ1-6, with 7 bases identical to TRBD1. From germline, CDR1 is SGHVS and CDR2 FQNEAQ. The CDR3 covers 14 residues. V gave up 5 bases and J gave up 10 bases; unmatched junction bases: 8. Here the CDR3 reads CASSQDRVSSPLHF. The CDR3 DNA is TGTGCCAGCAGCCAAGACAGGGTAAGCTCACCCCTCCACTTT.

The J gene is TRBJ1-1, the V gene TRBV20-1; D is possibly TRBD1 (5 bases). The CDR3 is made up of 14 amino acids. V was shortened by 5 bases and J by 4 bases, with 17 bases between the two germline ends. Germline V gene sequence: CDR1 DFQATT, CDR2 SNEGSKA (reference sequence). The CDR3 reads CSAPPFSGGTEAFF. CDR3 nucleotides: TGCAGTGCTCCCCCCTTCTCGGGGGGCACTGAAGCTTTCTTT.

This clonotype was counted between two and nine times. The rearrangement links TRBV15 to TRBJ2-7; TRBD2 aligns across 8 bases. V dropped 0 bases and J dropped 3; count of bases not matched to a gene: 7. Germline V gene lookup returns CDR1 LNHNV and CDR2 YYDKDF (reference sequence). The CDR3 spans 16 residues. This chain's CDR3 is CATSRDYAGGDYEQYF. The CDR3, as DNA: TGTGCCACCAGCAGAGATTACGCCGGGGGGGACTACGAGCAGTACTTC.

The chain links TRBV5-1 to TRBJ1-5; perhaps TRBD1 as D (5 bases). CDR3 length: 15 amino acids. Germline V lookup: CDR1 SGHRS, CDR2 YFSETQ. V was pared by 5 bases and J by 5 bases, with 17 bases between. The CDR3 loop reads CASRPDPQGDQPQHF. In DNA form, the CDR3 reads TGCGCCAGCAGACCCGACCCGCAGGGTGATCAGCCCCAGCATTTT.

This clonotype was observed a few times. The V and J genes are TRBV21-1 and TRBJ1-6; the table's TRBD1 call for D was not verified on the DNA. TRBV21-1 represents a pseudogene. CDR3 length: 15 residues. The CDR3 loop is CASSKRGTGNSPLHF. The CDR3 DNA sequence: TGTGCCAGCAGCAAAAGGGGGACGGGGAATTCACCCCTCCACTTT.

This clonotype showed up just a few times. J is TRBJ2-3 and V is TRBV20-1; 10 bases agree with TRBD2. Per germline, CDR1 DFQATT and CDR2 SNEGSKA (reference sequence). The trim removed 6 bases at V and 1 base at J, leaving 7 bases unmatched. The length of the CDR3 is 15 residues. In DNA, the CDR3 is TGCAGTGCCAAGGCCAGCGGGGGGGGCACAGATACGCAGTATTTT. As protein: CSAKASGGGTDTQYF.

This chain's CDR3 is CSVESPPGSGGNTIYF. The DNA of the CDR3 is TGCAGCGTTGAATCCCCCCCAGGGTCTGGTGGAAACACCATATATTTT. The genes are TRBV29-1 and TRBJ1-3; perhaps TRBD1 as D (5 bases). Germline loops: CDR1 SQVTM, CDR2 ANQGSEA. Trimming cost V 2 bases and J 3 bases, with 17 bases left between them. The CDR3 length is 16 residues.

V gene TRBV5-1 combines with J gene TRBJ1-1, with a tentative D call TRBD1 (5 bases). V was cut by 7 bases and J by 0 bases, with 13 bases left in between. Germline V gene sequence: CDR1 SGHRS, CDR2 YFSETQ. The CDR3 is made up of 14 amino acids. CDR3 nucleotides: TGCGCCAGCTCAATGTCACAGGTGAACACTGAAGCTTTCTTT. The encoded protein is CASSMSQVNTEAFF.

The chain is built from TRBV2 and TRBJ1-1; no clear D gene. Trimming pared 7 bases from V and 1 base from J, leaving 10 bases between. Germline V gives CDR1 SNHLY, CDR2 FYNNEI. The CDR3 is 13 amino acids. The CDR3 here is CASKTQPNTEAFF. The CDR3 DNA reads TGTGCCAGCAAGACTCAGCCGAACACTGAAGCTTTCTTT.

This clonotype was seen repeatedly, ten times or more. V usage is TRBV7-2 and J usage is TRBJ1-1; D gene uncertain. The CDR3 is 13 amino acids. Germline CDR1 is SGHTA and CDR2 is FQGNSA. The V gene lost 5 bases and the J gene lost 3 bases, with 10 bases spanning the gap. DNA of the CDR3: TGTGCCAGCAGCCGAAGGAGCGACACTGAAGCTTTCTTT. This encodes CASSRRSDTEAFF. Full variable domain (outside the CDR3, taken from reference TRBV7-2 and TRBJ1-1): GAGVSQSPSNKVTEKGKDVELRCDPISGHTALYWYRQSLGQGLEFLIYFQGNSAPDKSGLPSDRFSAERTGGSVSTLTIQRTQQEDSAVYLCASSRRSDTEAFFGQGTRLTVV.

This chain joins TRBV7-2 and TRBJ1-1, with D possibly TRBD1 on 6 matching bases. CDR1 is SGHTA and CDR2 is FQGNSA in the germline V gene. The CDR3 runs 14 residues. The V end lost 7 bases, the J end lost 6 bases, and 18 bases lay between the germline ends. This CDR3 reads CASTIGGAGSEAFF. The CDR3 DNA reads TGTGCCAGCACCATTGGGGGGGCCGGTTCTGAAGCTTTCTTT.

This chain joins TRBV20-1 and TRBJ2-7; TRBD2 is a possible D gene (5 bases). Germline V gene sequence: CDR1 DFQATT, CDR2 SNEGSKA (reference sequence). V lost 6 bases and J 1 base, leaving 19 bases between the germline ends. The CDR3 extends over 15 amino acids. The CDR3 region is CSADRRGSGSYEQYF. Here the CDR3 DNA reads TGCAGTGCCGACCGTCGGGGATCTGGGTCCTACGAGCAGTACTTC.

The chain uses TRBV20-1 and TRBJ2-1; 7 nucleotides line up with TRBD2. The CDR3 is made up of 15 amino acids. Losses at the gene ends were 0 bases for V and 8 bases for J; bases not matched to a gene: 10. Germline CDR1 reads DFQATT; CDR2 reads SNEGSKA (reference sequence). This CDR3 is CSARDPLADVDEQFF. The CDR3, as DNA: TGCAGTGCTAGAGATCCCCTAGCGGATGTGGATGAGCAGTTCTTC.

In regard to this clonotype: A read error may explain this, as a much larger clone is one base away. The V gene is TRBV11-2, the J gene TRBJ2-7; no reliable D call. CDR3 size: 12 residues. CDR1 and CDR2 from the germline V gene are SGHAT and FQNNGV. With 5 bases removed from V and 8 bases from J, the gap between germline ends came to 13 bases. The CDR3 sequence is CASSHLRYKQYF. CDR3 sequence (DNA): TGTGCCAGCAGCCATCTCAGGTACAAGCAGTACTTC.

Notes on this clonotype: At one boundary the junction diverges from the germline segment, which might be a read error. CDR3 protein: CAGSLGGEVYNEQFF. The CDR3 DNA reads as TGTGCCGGCAGCCTGGGCGGGGAGGTCTACAATGAGCAGTTCTTC. The chain employs TRBV9 and TRBJ2-1, with D tentatively TRBD2 (6 bases). The CDR3 covers 15 residues. Germline CDR1 SGDLS, CDR2 YYNGEE. The whole variable domain, filled in from reference TRBV9 and TRBJ2-1, reads DSGVTQTPKHLITATGQRVTLRCSPRSGDLSVYWYQQSLDQGLQFLIQYYNGEERAKGNILERFSAQQFPDLHSELNLSSLELGDSALYFCAGSLGGEVYNEQFFGPGTRLTVL.

This clonotype has more than one count but fewer than ten. This chain links TRBV20-1 with TRBJ2-1, with TRBD1 matching 11 bases. The V and J ends lost 3 bases and 4 bases, in that order; junction bases with no gene match: 8. The CDR3 runs 16 residues. Germline V lookup: CDR1 DFQATT, CDR2 SNEGSKA (reference sequence). In DNA, the CDR3 is TGCAGTGCTAGTAACTCCGGGACAGGGGGGTACAATGAGCAGTTCTTC. Its translation: CSASNSGTGGYNEQFF.

This clonotype was recorded a few times. The genes are TRBV4-1 and TRBJ2-5, with no clear D. This CDR3 has 14 residues. CDR1 MGHRA and CDR2 YSYEKL come from the germline V gene. Trimming left V 3 bases short and J 5 bases short, with 13 bases between. The CDR3 sequence: CASSHPGRMETQYF. The CDR3 bases are TGCGCCAGCAGCCACCCTGGTAGGATGGAGACCCAGTACTTC.

With respect to this clonotype: Given a much more abundant clone one base away, this may be a read error. As the CDR3 is not closed by the conserved phenylalanine or tryptophan, this likely results from a read error. The chain employs TRBV7-9 and TRBJ1-2; 7 nucleotides align to TRBD1. Trimming removed 5 bases from V and 6 bases from J; junction bases left unmatched: 9. The CDR3 covers 14 residues. Germline lookup yields CDR1 SEHNR and CDR2 FQNEAQ (reference sequence). The CDR3 loop reads CASSPAVTGHGYTL. DNA for the CDR3: TGTGCCAGCAGCCCCGCGGTGACAGGGCATGGCTACACCCTC.

The chain is built from TRBV5-1 and TRBJ2-1; possibly TRBD1 for D (5 bases). Germline loops: CDR1 SGHRS, CDR2 YFSETQ. The CDR3 has 15 residues. Trimming cost V 4 bases and J 0 bases, with 11 bases left between them. As DNA, the CDR3 is TGCGCCAGCAGCCTCAGACAGTCCTCCTACAATGAGCAGTTCTTC. Translation gives CASSLRQSSYNEQFF.

V gene TRBV18 combines with J gene TRBJ1-1; 9 positions agree with TRBD1. The CDR3 length is 17 residues. The germline gives CDR1 KGHSH, CDR2 LQKENI. V lost 3 bases, J lost 1 base, and 9 bases stayed unmatched. The CDR3 loop is CASSPSSQGASNTEAFF. The CDR3, as DNA: TGTGCCAGCTCACCGTCGTCACAGGGGGCTTCGAACACTGAAGCTTTCTTT. The variable domain in full, with the rest retrieved from reference TRBV18 and TRBJ1-1, is NAGVMQNPRHLVRRRGQEARLRCSPMKGHSHVYWYRQLPEEGLKFMVYLQKENIIDESGMPKERFSAEFPKEGPSILRIQQVVRGDSAAYFCASSPSSQGASNTEAFFGQGTRLTVV.